This is a list of T cell receptor beta chains from one sample in a study of blood T cell repertoires in COVID-19. Some clones are missing from TCRdb's copy, which holds only in-frame ones; the method was immunoSEQ multiplex PCR. The sample holds approximately 390,000 clones, 90% seen once. Source material: peripheral blood. The source of these receptors is a young man with active or convalescent COVID-19. CDR3s include the opening cysteine and the closing phenylalanine or tryptophan. A D gene is named only where the DNA matches it firmly. Clone size is not always given. Where it is, it says once, few, many or a class for expanded clones.

V gene	J gene	D gene	clone size	CDR3 protein	CDR3 DNA
TRBV4-1	TRBJ2-7	-	-	CASSQGQIAYEQYF	TGCGCCAGCAGCCAAGGACAGATAGCCTACGAGCAGTACTTC
TRBV7-8	TRBJ1-3	-	once	CASSTRLGQGTGNTIYF	TGTGCCAGCAGCACCCGCCTGGGTCAGGGGACTGGAAACACCATATATTTT
TRBV6-1	TRBJ2-1	TRBD2	-	CASSEASGGANEQFF	TGTGCCAGCAGTGAAGCTAGCGGGGGGGCCAATGAGCAGTTCTTC
TRBV5-6	TRBJ2-7	TRBD2	-	CASSFSSGYEQYF	TGTGCCAGCAGCTTTTCTAGCGGGTACGAGCAGTACTTC
TRBV9	TRBJ2-5	-	-	CASSVGVQGRETQYF	TGTGCCAGCAGCGTAGGTGTGCAGGGCCGGGAGACCCAGTACTTC
TRBV7-2	TRBJ1-5	TRBD1	-	CASSLAGTGGQPQHF	TGTGCCAGCAGCTTAGCGGGGACAGGGGGCCAGCCCCAGCATTTT
TRBV27	TRBJ2-3	-	once	CASSLSFGSGTDTQYF	TGTGCCAGCAGTTTATCGTTCGGTAGCGGCACAGATACGCAGTATTTT
TRBV7-2	TRBJ2-2	-	-	CASSVYLATGELFF	TGTGCCAGCAGCGTATACCTCGCGACCGGGGAGCTGTTTTTT
TRBV28	TRBJ1-5	-	-	CASSLRGMRGNQPQHF	TGTGCCAGCAGTCTTAGGGGGATGCGAGGCAATCAGCCCCAGCATTTT
TRBV6-5	TRBJ1-5	-	-	CASRRGISQPQHF	TGTGCCAGCAGAAGAGGGATATCTCAGCCCCAGCATTTT
TRBV6-1	TRBJ1-2	TRBD1	-	CASSEDRGLGYTF	TGTGCCAGCAGTGAGGACAGGGGGCTTGGCTACACCTTC
TRBV9	TRBJ2-1	TRBD2	-	CASSVRGGTGEQFF	TGTGCCAGCAGCGTACGCGGGGGGACGGGTGAGCAGTTCTTC
TRBV15	TRBJ1-5	-	-	CATSRDLSRPQHF	TGTGCCACCAGCAGAGATCTTTCCAGGCCCCAGCATTTT